The present T cell receptor (beta chain) was sequenced within a study of T cell changes during pregnancy in multiple sclerosis. TCRdb's table, derived via immunoSEQ multiplex PCR, lists solely in-frame clones and lacks some. The table has about 51,000 clones, 80% to 95% seen once. Germline assignment: CDR1 SGHTS and CDR2 YDEGEE. With 2 bases removed from V and 2 bases from J, the gap between germline ends came to 5 bases. This CDR3 region has 14 residues. Sample: CD8+ T cells from peripheral blood mononuclear cells, taken in the second trimester of pregnancy. This TCR derives from a female donor with multiple sclerosis, enrolled in a pregnancy study. The rearrangement uses TRBV5-8 and TRBJ2-6; D unclear. The CDR3 DNA reads as TGTGCCAGCAGCTTTAGTACTGGGGCCAACGTCCTGACTTTC. As protein: CASSFSTGANVLTF. Full variable domain (rest looked up from reference TRBV5-8 and TRBJ2-6): EAGVTQSPTHLIKTRGQQATLRCSPISGHTSVYWYQQALGLGLQFLLWYDEGEERNRGNFPPRFSGRQFPNYSSELNVNALELEDSALYLCASSFSTGANVLTFGAGSRLTVL.